This entry lists 10 T cell receptor beta chains sequenced from one sample in a study of tumor-infiltrating lymphocytes in primary liver carcinoma (dated by TCRdb to about 2017). TCRdb shows the sequencer as Illumina HiSeq 2500. Starting from 450 to 500 ng total RNA, TCRbeta-specific cDNA was produced by reverse transcription with a constant-region primer and ProtoScript II reverse transcriptase. TCRbeta libraries were built with three nested multiplex PCR rounds, a slightly modified ARM-PCR procedure. Each of the first two PCR rounds ran for around 11 cycles and used multiplex TRBV1-TRBV30 forward primers together with a Cbeta reverse primer. The raw public reads went through TCRdb reprocessing: fastp at Q25, MiXCR clone calling, in-frame beta chains kept. Rows merge per CDR3 protein into single entries with the most common DNA and genes. This sample comprises about 84,000 distinct CDR3 sequences, 72% of them detected only once. Approximately 19% of the sample rests with the top ten.

Without any cell sorting, total RNA and DNA were extracted together from around 18-30 mg of bulk tissue using the AllPrep DNA/RNA mini kit. Sequencing was done on a sample of liver tumor tissue from sampling region 1. Per the publication, the cell subset or site label means: tumor region T1, superior pole. The receptors come from a man aged 35 to 55 with primary liver carcinoma and hepatitis B virus infection.

As regards this clonotype: One base away lies a much larger clone, so this may be a sequencing read error. The CDR3 DNA follows: TGTGCCGGGAATGGGAACAGGGGCCCAAGCACAGATACGCAGTATTTT. This codes for CAGNGNRGPSTDTQYF. The rearrangement joins TRBV30 to TRBJ2-3, with 7 bases identical to TRBD1. The CDR3 has 16 residues. V shed 8 bases, J shed 0 bases, and the junction held 14 bases outside the gene matches. Germline loops: CDR1 GTSNPN, CDR2 SVGIG (reference sequence).

In regard to this clonotype: A read error may account for a junction end that differs from germline. V and J are TRBV11-2 and TRBJ2-1; TRBD2 agrees at 15 bases. Germline V gene data show CDR1 as SGHAT and CDR2 as FQNNGV. The CDR3 consists of 21 residues. CDR3 DNA sequence: TGTGCCAGCAGCTTATCATACGGACTAGCGGGAGGGAAGAGCTCCTACATTGAGCAGTTCTTC. Its protein product is CASSLSYGLAGGKSSYIEQFF.

This chain joins TRBV2 and TRBJ2-3; 8 bases align to TRBD2. V dropped 10 bases and J dropped 2; count of bases not matched to a gene: 8. CDR1 is SNHLY and CDR2 is FYNNEI in the germline V gene. There are 14 residues in the CDR3. CDR3 sequence: CATRGGWPTDTQYF. CDR3 DNA sequence: TGTGCCACCCGGGGGGGATGGCCCACAGATACGCAGTATTTT.

This clonotype was seen more than once but under ten times. This may arise from a read error, as a much more abundant clone is one base away. The chain carries TRBV13 and TRBJ2-1, with 8 nucleotides matching TRBD2. The CDR3 length is 16 residues. Trimming at V came to 4 bases and at J to 7 bases, leaving 12 bases not matched to a gene. Germline V gene sequence: CDR1 PRHDT, CDR2 FYEKMQ (reference sequence). The CDR3 spells CASSWGLVGGPNEQFF. The CDR3 nucleotides read TGTGCCAGCAGCTGGGGACTAGTGGGAGGGCCGAATGAGCAGTTCTTC.

This chain joins TRBV12-3 or TRBV12-4 and TRBJ2-2; TRBD2 might be the D (5 bases). This CDR3 is 13 amino acids long. Between the trimmed V and J ends, which lost 7 bases and 10 bases, there was a span of 16 bases. The DNA of the CDR3 is TGTGCCAGCAATGAGTTTAGCGCTGAGGAGCTGTTTTTT. Amino acids: CASNEFSAEELFF.

Concerning this clonotype: The junction differs from germline at one of its ends, possibly a read error. The chain joins TRBV7-9 to TRBJ2-7; D not certain. There are 15 residues in the CDR3. The germline gives CDR1 SEHNR, CDR2 FQNEAQ (reference sequence). CDR3 amino acids: CASRLEGPLSCEQYF. The DNA for the CDR3 is TGTGCCAGCAGATTAGAAGGGCCCTTATCCTGCGAGCAGTACTTC.

Ten or more counts support this clonotype. The chain couples TRBV10-3 to TRBJ2-5; D remains ambiguous. Trimming removed 10 bases at V and 2 bases at J, with 17 bases between. This CDR3 is 14 amino acids long. The germline V gene encodes CDR1 ENHRY and CDR2 SYGVKD. CDR3 amino acids: CATREGVGQETQYF. CDR3 in DNA: TGTGCCACCCGAGAAGGAGTGGGTCAAGAGACCCAGTACTTC.

Concerning this clonotype itself: The junction departs from the called germline gene at one end, perhaps through a read error. The chain uses TRBV10-3 and TRBJ2-5; D is possibly TRBD2 (6 bases). Germline CDR1 and CDR2: ENHRY and SYGVKD. The CDR3 spans 11 residues. In DNA form, the CDR3 reads TGTGCGATCAGGGAGGCAGAGATCCAATACTTC. It translates to CAIREAEIQYF.

The sample holds a few counts of this clonotype. An end of the junction differs from the germline gene, which may be a read error. The V call is TRBV7-8, the J call TRBJ2-1; D remains ambiguous. This CDR3 comprises 11 residues. Germline-derived CDR1 and CDR2 are SGHVS and FQNEAQ. The CDR3 DNA follows: TGTGTCAGCAGCCGGGCCGACGAGCAGTTCTTC. Its protein product is CVSSRADEQFF.

A note on this clonotype: Since the CDR3 does not end with the conserved phenylalanine or tryptophan, this likely comes from a read error. The V gene is TRBV29-1, the J gene TRBJ2-1; TRBD1 aligns across 11 bases. Germline CDR1 reads SQVTM; CDR2 reads ANQGSEA. The CDR3 runs to 13 residues. CDR3 bases: TGCAGTGTTGGGACAGGGGGCTACAATGAGCAGTTCTCC. Amino acids: CSVGTGGYNEQFS.